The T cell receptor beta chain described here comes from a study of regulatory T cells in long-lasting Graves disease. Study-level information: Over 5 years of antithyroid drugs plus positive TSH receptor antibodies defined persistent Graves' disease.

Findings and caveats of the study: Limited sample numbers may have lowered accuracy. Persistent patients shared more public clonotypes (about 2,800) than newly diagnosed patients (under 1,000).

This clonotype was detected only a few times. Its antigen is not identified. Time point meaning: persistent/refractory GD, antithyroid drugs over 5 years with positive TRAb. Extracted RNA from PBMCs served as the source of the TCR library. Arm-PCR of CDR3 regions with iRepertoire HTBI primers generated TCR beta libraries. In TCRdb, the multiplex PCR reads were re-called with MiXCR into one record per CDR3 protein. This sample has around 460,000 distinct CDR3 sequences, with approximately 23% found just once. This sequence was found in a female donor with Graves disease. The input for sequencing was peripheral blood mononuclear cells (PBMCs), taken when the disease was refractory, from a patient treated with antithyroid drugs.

This chain's CDR3 is CASSPPRDRDGYTF. CDR3 DNA sequence: TGTGCCAGCAGCCCCCCCCGGGACAGGGACGGCTACACCTTC. V usage is TRBV7-9 and J usage is TRBJ1-2, with 9 bases matching TRBD1. The germline CDR1 and CDR2 sequences are SEHNR and FQNEAQ (reference sequence). V lost 5 bases and J lost 8; bases outside the gene matches: 9. CDR3 length equals 14 residues.